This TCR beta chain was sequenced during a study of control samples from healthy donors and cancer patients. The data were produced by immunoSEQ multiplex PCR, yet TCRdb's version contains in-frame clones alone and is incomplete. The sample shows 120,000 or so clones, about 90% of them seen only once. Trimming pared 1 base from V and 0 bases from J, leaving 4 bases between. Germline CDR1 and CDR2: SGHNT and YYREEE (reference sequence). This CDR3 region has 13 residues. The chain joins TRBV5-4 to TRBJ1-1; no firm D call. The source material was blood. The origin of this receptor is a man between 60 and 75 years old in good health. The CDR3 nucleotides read TGTGCCAGCAGCTTGTTCCTGAACACTGAAGCTTTCTTT. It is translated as CASSLFLNTEAFF.